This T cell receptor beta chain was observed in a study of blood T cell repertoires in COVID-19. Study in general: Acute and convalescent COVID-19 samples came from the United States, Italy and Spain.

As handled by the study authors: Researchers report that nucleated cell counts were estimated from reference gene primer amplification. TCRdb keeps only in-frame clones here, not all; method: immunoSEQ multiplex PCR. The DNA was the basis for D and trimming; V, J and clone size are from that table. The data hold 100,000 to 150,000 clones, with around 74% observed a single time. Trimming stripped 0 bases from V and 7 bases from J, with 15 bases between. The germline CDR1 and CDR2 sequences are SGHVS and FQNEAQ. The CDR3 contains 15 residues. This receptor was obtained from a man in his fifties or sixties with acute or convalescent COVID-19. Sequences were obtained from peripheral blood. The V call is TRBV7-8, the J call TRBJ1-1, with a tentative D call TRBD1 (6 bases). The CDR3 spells CASSLAETGWSEAFF. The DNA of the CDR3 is TGTGCCAGCAGCTTAGCCGAGACAGGATGGAGTGAAGCTTTCTTT.